One sample yielded the 30 T cell receptor beta chains listed below, sequenced in a study of blood T cell repertoires in COVID-19. Measured with immunoSEQ multiplex PCR; TCRdb has only the in-frame clones, and not every one. The sample has approximately 120,000 clones, about 85% seen once. Sequencing was performed on peripheral blood. All receptors come from a man older than 75 with active or convalescent COVID-19.

The chain uses TRBV21-1 and TRBJ2-7; the D segment call TRBD1 is taken from the table without a DNA check. TRBV21-1 is assigned pseudogene status. This CDR3 contains 14 residues. As DNA, the CDR3 is TGTGCCAGCAGCAAAAGGCAGGGCGTATACGAGCAGTACTTC. Residues: CASSKRQGVYEQYF.

The chain's CDR3 is CASSPSRASGSYNEQFF. CDR3 bases: TGTGCCAGCTCACCATCCCGGGCTAGCGGGAGTTACAATGAGCAGTTCTTC. The genes are TRBV18 and TRBJ2-1; TRBD2 aligns across 10 bases. CDR3 length equals 17 residues. Germline values: CDR1 KGHSH, CDR2 LQKENI. V shed 2 bases and J 4 bases; nucleotides not matched to a gene: 8.

V and J are TRBV29-1 and TRBJ1-1; TRBD1 might be the D (5 bases). The CDR3 contains 13 residues. CDR1 and CDR2 from the germline V gene are SQVTM and ANQGSEA. V was shortened by 1 base and J by 6 bases, with 12 bases between the two germline ends. The CDR3 here is CSVEGDSYSEAFF. The DNA for the CDR3 is TGCAGCGTTGAAGGCGACAGTTATTCTGAAGCTTTCTTT.

The chain links TRBV5-6 to TRBJ1-3, with D unresolved. The CDR3 is 12 amino acids. Deletions cut 2 bases from V and 4 bases from J, with 4 bases between. The V gene's germline CDR1 is SGHDT and CDR2 YYEEEE. CDR3 in amino acids: CASSFVGNTIYF. DNA for the CDR3: TGTGCCAGCAGCTTCGTAGGAAACACCATATATTTT.

CDR3 sequence: CASSSPGGAVRTEAFF. CDR3 DNA sequence: TGTGCCAGCAGTTCCCCGGGGGGGGCAGTGCGGACTGAAGCTTTCTTT. This sequence joins TRBV6-2 or TRBV6-3 and TRBJ1-1, with D tentatively TRBD1 (6 bases). The V gene's germline CDR1 is MNHEY and CDR2 SVGEGT. This CDR3 is built from 16 residues. V dropped 4 bases and J dropped 5 bases, with 20 bases sitting between them.

The V and J genes are TRBV5-1 and TRBJ1-4; 8 nucleotides match TRBD1. CDR1 and CDR2 from the germline V gene are SGHRS and YFSETQ. The CDR3 spans 16 residues. J was trimmed by 1 base and V by 0 bases; bases with no gene match: 2. DNA of the CDR3: TGCGCCAGCAGCTTGGGGACAGGGCGAACTAATGAAAAACTGTTTTTT. Translated: CASSLGTGRTNEKLFF. Drawing the rest from reference TRBV5-1 and TRBJ1-4, the complete variable domain is KAGVTQTPRYLIKTRGQQVTLSCSPISGHRSVSWYQQTPGQGLQFLFEYFSETQRNKGNFPGRFSGRQFSNSRSEMNVSTLELGDSALYLCASSLGTGRTNEKLFFGSGTQLSVL.

The V call is TRBV6-1, the J call TRBJ2-7, with 8 bases that match TRBD1. Germline values: CDR1 MNHNS, CDR2 SASEGT. Trimming at V came to 2 bases and at J to 3 bases, leaving 6 bases not matched to a gene. CDR3 length: 15 residues. CDR3 region: CASSEPRTGYYEQYF. DNA of the CDR3: TGTGCCAGCAGTGAACCGCGGACAGGGTACTACGAGCAGTACTTC.

The V and J genes are TRBV25-1 and TRBJ2-3; a possible D gene is TRBD2 (5 bases). V was clipped by 3 bases and J by 0 bases, with 7 bases between them. Germline assignment: CDR1 MGHDK and CDR2 SYGVNS. This CDR3 contains 14 residues. CDR3 amino acids: CASSDQRSTDTQYF. The CDR3 coding sequence is TGTGCCAGCAGTGATCAGCGGAGCACAGATACGCAGTATTTT.

This rearrangement joins TRBV11-2 to TRBJ1-3; possibly TRBD1 for D (5 bases). This CDR3 region has 16 residues. With 1 base removed from V and 4 bases from J, the gap between germline ends came to 14 bases. Germline V CDR1 and CDR2: SGHAT, FQNNGV. DNA of the CDR3: TGTGCCAGCAGCTTAGGCTCTGGCAGGACAGGAAACACCATATATTTT. This sequence encodes CASSLGSGRTGNTIYF.

This clone was counted between two and nine times. This chain uses TRBV10-3 with TRBJ1-6; TRBD1 matches at 9 bases. Looked up from germline, CDR1 is ENHRY and CDR2 is SYGVKD. The CDR3 runs 16 residues. V was pared by 6 bases and J by 0 bases, with 3 bases of the junction left unmatched. This chain's CDR3 is CAISRDRDSYNSPLHF. As DNA, the CDR3 is TGTGCCATCAGCCGGGACAGGGACTCCTATAATTCACCCCTCCACTTT.

V and J are TRBV19 and TRBJ2-1; 9 positions match TRBD1. V dropped 7 bases and J dropped 8; count of bases not matched to a gene: 9. Germline CDR1 and CDR2: LNHDA and SQIVND (reference sequence). This CDR3 spans 14 amino acids. CDR3 region: CASKEDRGRDEQFF. CDR3 DNA: TGTGCCAGTAAGGAGGACAGGGGCAGGGATGAGCAGTTCTTC.

The genes are TRBV7-9 and TRBJ2-7, with 10 bases identical to TRBD2. The CDR3 extends over 18 amino acids. Germline values: CDR1 SEHNR, CDR2 FQNEAQ (reference sequence). The J segment lost 4 bases and the V segment lost 5 bases, leaving 17 bases of the junction unmatched. For the CDR3, the DNA is TGTGCCAGCAGCACCCGGACTATAGCGGGGGGCTCATTTTACGAGCAGTACTTC. The encoded protein is CASSTRTIAGGSFYEQYF.

V is TRBV11-1 and J is TRBJ1-2, with D maybe TRBD1 (6 bases). In germline, CDR1 is SGHAT, CDR2 FQDESV (reference sequence). The CDR3 is 15 residues long. The V and J ends lost 6 bases and 2 bases respectively, with 16 bases between them. Here the CDR3 DNA reads TGTGCCAGCAGACCCGAACAGGGATCAAACTATGGCTACACCTTC. It is translated as CASRPEQGSNYGYTF.

This rearrangement joins TRBV4-2 to TRBJ2-1, with TRBD1 matching over 9 bases. The ends lost 4 bases at V and 4 bases at J; junction bases unmatched: 8. The CDR3 length is 16 residues. The germline V gene encodes CDR1 LGHNA and CDR2 YNFKEQ. The CDR3 reads CASSPTAGTGYNEQFF. In DNA, the CDR3 is TGTGCCAGCAGCCCCACAGCCGGGACAGGGTACAATGAGCAGTTCTTC.

This clone was observed a single time. The genes are TRBV9 and TRBJ1-3, with D maybe TRBD1 (6 bases). V was clipped by 3 bases and J by 15 bases, with 16 bases between them. Germline loops: CDR1 SGDLS, CDR2 YYNGEE. The CDR3 loop spans 12 amino acids. The CDR3 region is CASSAGGGVTYF. The CDR3 DNA reads as TGTGCCAGCAGCGCGGGGGGCGGGGTGACATATTTT.

There are a few counts of this clone. The chain links TRBV27 to TRBJ2-3; weak D call: TRBD2 (5 bases). V lost 3 bases and J 3 bases, leaving 16 bases between the germline ends. CDR1 and CDR2 (germline): MNHEY, SMNVEV (reference sequence). The CDR3 is 16 amino acids. The CDR3 sequence: CASSLGSRGWTDTQYF. The CDR3 region has the DNA TGTGCCAGCAGTTTGGGCAGTCGGGGATGGACAGATACGCAGTATTTT.

This clone appeared once. This rearrangement joins TRBV19 to TRBJ1-6; D is undetermined. Trimming took 5 bases from V and 4 from J, leaving 9 bases between them. Germline V gives CDR1 LNHDA, CDR2 SQIVND (reference sequence). This CDR3 has 14 residues. Here the CDR3 reads CASSSTRYNSPLHF. The CDR3 bases are TGTGCCAGTAGTTCGACACGGTATAATTCACCCCTCCACTTT.

This clone appeared many times. This CDR3 reads CASSLTQKETQYF. The CDR3 DNA reads TGTGCCAGCAGCTTAACACAGAAAGAGACCCAGTACTTC. The V call is TRBV7-3, the J call TRBJ2-5, with D unclear. Germline V gives CDR1 SGHTA, CDR2 FQGTGA. The CDR3 extends over 13 amino acids. The V and J ends lost 0 bases and 3 bases respectively, with 5 bases between them. Together with reference TRBV7-3 and TRBJ2-5, the CDR3 gives the full variable domain: GAGVSQTPSNKVTEKGKYVELRCDPISGHTALYWYRQSLGQGPEFLIYFQGTGAADDSGLPNDRFFAVRPEGSVSTLKIQRTERGDSAVYLCASSLTQKETQYFGPGTRLLVL.

The chain recombines TRBV27 with TRBJ2-1; 8 nucleotides agree with TRBD2. Germline trimming cut 10 bases from V and 1 base from J; bases unmatched to any gene: 6. In germline, CDR1 is MNHEY, CDR2 SMNVEV (reference sequence). CDR3 length: 14 residues. The CDR3 protein is CATRGGDSYNEQFF. As DNA, the CDR3 is TGTGCCACCCGGGGGGGCGATTCCTACAATGAGCAGTTCTTC.

This sequence joins TRBV11-2 and TRBJ2-5, with 8 positions matching TRBD1. The length of the CDR3 is 16 residues. Germline loops: CDR1 SGHAT, CDR2 FQNNGV. V lost 4 bases, J lost 1 base, and 8 bases stayed unmatched. The CDR3 sequence is CASSSHRGNFQETQYF. The DNA for the CDR3 is TGTGCCAGCAGCTCGCACAGGGGGAACTTCCAAGAGACCCAGTACTTC.

In its sample, this clone was seen a few times. This chain joins TRBV19 and TRBJ2-7; perhaps TRBD1 as D (8 bases). The CDR3 spans 15 residues. Per germline, CDR1 LNHDA and CDR2 SQIVND (reference sequence). With 0 bases removed from V and 5 bases from J, the gap between germline ends came to 14 bases. The CDR3 is CASSIDRQGTNEQYF. CDR3 coding DNA: TGTGCCAGTAGTATAGACCGACAGGGGACTAACGAGCAGTACTTC. The complete variable domain, with remaining parts taken from reference TRBV19 and TRBJ2-7, reads DGGITQSPKYLFRKEGQNVTLSCEQNLNHDAMYWYRQDPGQGLRLIYYSQIVNDFQKGDIAEGYSVSREKKESFPLTVTSAQKNPTAFYLCASSIDRQGTNEQYFGPGTRLTVT.

Remarks on this clone: The same CDR3 arises from other DNA sequences in this sample as well. CDR3: CASSQAGGNTIYF. The CDR3 nucleotides read TGTGCCAGCAGCCAAGCGGGAGGAAACACCATATATTTT. The rearrangement links TRBV4-2 to TRBJ1-3, with D unclear. CDR1 is LGHNA and CDR2 is YNFKEQ in the germline V gene. V gave up 1 base and J gave up 4 bases, with 5 bases separating them. The CDR3 runs to 13 residues.

The V call is TRBV15, the J call TRBJ2-1; D might be TRBD1 (6 bases). CDR1 and CDR2 (germline): LNHNV, YYDKDF (reference sequence). Trimming took off 2 bases at V and 9 bases at J, with 14 bases between the two ends. The length of the CDR3 is 14 residues. The CDR3 sequence is CATSRQGTFGEQFF. The DNA for the CDR3 is TGTGCCACCAGCAGACAGGGGACCTTCGGTGAGCAGTTCTTC.

The chain joins TRBV7-2 to TRBJ1-3; maybe TRBD1 (6 bases). Germline-derived CDR1 and CDR2 are SGHTA and FQGNSA. The V end was cut by 0 bases, the J end by 2 bases, with 14 bases between. CDR3 length: 17 amino acids. DNA for the CDR3: TGTGCCAGCAGCTTAGCACAGGGAGTTATAACTGGAAACACCATATATTTT. Translated: CASSLAQGVITGNTIYF.

This chain links TRBV5-1 with TRBJ2-1; 9 positions agree with TRBD2. V lost 4 bases to trimming and J lost 7 bases; unmatched junction nucleotides: 9. Germline lookup yields CDR1 SGHRS and CDR2 YFSETQ. The CDR3 covers 15 residues. Here the CDR3 reads CASSPGTSNGNEQFF. The CDR3 DNA is TGCGCCAGCAGCCCCGGGACTAGCAATGGTAATGAGCAGTTCTTC.

The DNA of the CDR3 is TGTGCCAGCAGTTCTCCTAGCGGGGGCCACTACGAGCAGTACTTC. Amino acids: CASSSPSGGHYEQYF. This chain uses TRBV28 with TRBJ2-7; 10 bases map to TRBD2. There are 15 residues in the CDR3. The germline CDR1 and CDR2 sequences are MDHEN and SYDVKM. V lost 4 bases, J lost 3 bases, and 6 bases stayed unmatched. Using reference TRBV28 and TRBJ2-7 for the parts outside the CDR3, the full variable domain is DVKVTQSSRYLVKRTGEKVFLECVQDMDHENMFWYRQDPGLGLRLIYFSYDVKMKEKGDIPEGYSVSREKKERFSLILESASTNQTSMYLCASSSPSGGHYEQYFGPGTRLTVT.

CDR3 region: CASSPGQGTDTQYF. CDR3 in DNA: TGTGCCAGCAGCCCGGGACAGGGCACAGATACGCAGTATTTT. This chain uses TRBV4-2 with TRBJ2-3, with 8 bases lining up with TRBD1. Germline values: CDR1 LGHNA, CDR2 YNFKEQ. The length of the CDR3 is 14 residues. With V trimmed by 4 bases and J by 1 base, 1 base remained unmatched.

J is TRBJ1-2 and V is TRBV29-1; 9 nucleotides match TRBD1. This CDR3 is built from 14 residues. The V gene's germline CDR1 is SQVTM and CDR2 ANQGSEA. Losses at the gene ends were 6 bases for V and 7 bases for J; bases not matched to a gene: 12. The CDR3, as DNA: TGCAGCGTCCAACCAAAGGGACAGGGATTTGGCTACACCTTC. Translation: CSVQPKGQGFGYTF.

This chain connects TRBV5-6 to TRBJ1-2; D might be TRBD1 (5 bases). V was pared by 3 bases and J by 5 bases, with 8 bases between. Per germline, CDR1 SGHDT and CDR2 YYEEEE. The CDR3 consists of 12 residues. The CDR3 region is CASSSTVYGYTF. CDR3 in DNA: TGTGCCAGCAGCTCGACAGTTTATGGCTACACCTTC. Together with reference TRBV5-6 and TRBJ1-2, the CDR3 gives the full variable domain: DAGVTQSPTHLIKTRGQQVTLRCSPKSGHDTVSWYQQALGQGPQFIFQYYEEEERQRGNFPDRFSGHQFPNYSSELNVNALLLGDSALYLCASSSTVYGYTFGSGTRLTVV.

V usage is TRBV5-1 and J usage is TRBJ2-3, with 7 bases aligning to TRBD1. The CDR3 is made up of 16 amino acids. Germline V CDR1 and CDR2: SGHRS, YFSETQ. V dropped 1 base and J dropped 5; count of bases not matched to a gene: 10. CDR3 DNA sequence: TGCGCCAGCAGCTTGCGGGACAGCTACGCGGGAGATACGCAGTATTTT. Its protein is CASSLRDSYAGDTQYF.